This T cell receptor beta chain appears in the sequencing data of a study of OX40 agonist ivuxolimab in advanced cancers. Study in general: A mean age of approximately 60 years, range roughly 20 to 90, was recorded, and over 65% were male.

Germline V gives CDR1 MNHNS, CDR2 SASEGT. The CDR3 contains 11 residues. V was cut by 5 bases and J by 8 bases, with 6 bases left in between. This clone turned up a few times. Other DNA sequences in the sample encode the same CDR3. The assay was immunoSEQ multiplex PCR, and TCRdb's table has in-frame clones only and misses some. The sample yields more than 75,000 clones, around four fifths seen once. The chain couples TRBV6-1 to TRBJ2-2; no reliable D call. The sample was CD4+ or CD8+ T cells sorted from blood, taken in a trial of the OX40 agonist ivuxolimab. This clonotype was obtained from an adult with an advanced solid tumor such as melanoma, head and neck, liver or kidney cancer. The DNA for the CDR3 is TGTGCCAGCAGTATCCGGGGGGAGCTGTTTTTT. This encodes CASSIRGELFF.